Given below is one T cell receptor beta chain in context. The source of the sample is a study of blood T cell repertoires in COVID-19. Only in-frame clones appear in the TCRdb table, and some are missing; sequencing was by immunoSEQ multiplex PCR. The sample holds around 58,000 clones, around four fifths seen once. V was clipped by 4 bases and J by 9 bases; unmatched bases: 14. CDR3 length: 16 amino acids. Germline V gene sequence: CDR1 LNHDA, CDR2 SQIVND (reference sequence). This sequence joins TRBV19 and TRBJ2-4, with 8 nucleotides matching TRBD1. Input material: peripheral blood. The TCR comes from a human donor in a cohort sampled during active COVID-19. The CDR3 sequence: CASSTRQGSRRGIQYF. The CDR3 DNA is TGTGCCAGTAGTACTAGACAGGGGTCGCGAAGGGGCATTCAGTACTTC.